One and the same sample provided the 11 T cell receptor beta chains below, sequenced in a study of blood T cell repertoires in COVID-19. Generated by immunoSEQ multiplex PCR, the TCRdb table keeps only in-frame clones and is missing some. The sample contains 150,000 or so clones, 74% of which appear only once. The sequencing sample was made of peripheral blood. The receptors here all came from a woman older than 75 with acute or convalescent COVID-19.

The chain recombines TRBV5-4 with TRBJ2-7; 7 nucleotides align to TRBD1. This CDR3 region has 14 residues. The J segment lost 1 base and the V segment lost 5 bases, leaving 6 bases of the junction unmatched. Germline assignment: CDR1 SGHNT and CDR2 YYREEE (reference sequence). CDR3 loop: CASRPNRGSYEQYF. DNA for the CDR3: TGTGCCAGCAGACCGAACAGGGGATCCTACGAGCAGTACTTC.

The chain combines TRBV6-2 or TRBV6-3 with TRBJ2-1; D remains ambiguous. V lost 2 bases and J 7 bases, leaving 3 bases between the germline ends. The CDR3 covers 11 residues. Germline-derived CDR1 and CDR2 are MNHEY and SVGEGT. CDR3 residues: CASSYPNEQFF. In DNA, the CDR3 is TGTGCCAGCAGTTACCCTAATGAGCAGTTCTTC.

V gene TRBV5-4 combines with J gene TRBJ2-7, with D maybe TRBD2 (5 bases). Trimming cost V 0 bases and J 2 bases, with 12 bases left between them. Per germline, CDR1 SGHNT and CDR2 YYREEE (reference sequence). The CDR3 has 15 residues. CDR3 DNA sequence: TGTGCCAGCAGCTTGGGTGGACTTCCTACCTACGAGCAGTACTTC. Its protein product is CASSLGGLPTYEQYF.

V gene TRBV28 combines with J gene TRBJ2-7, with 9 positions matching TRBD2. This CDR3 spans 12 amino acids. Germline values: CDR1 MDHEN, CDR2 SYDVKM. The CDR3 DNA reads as TGTGCGACGCGGACTAGCGACTACGAGCAGTACTTC. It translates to CATRTSDYEQYF.

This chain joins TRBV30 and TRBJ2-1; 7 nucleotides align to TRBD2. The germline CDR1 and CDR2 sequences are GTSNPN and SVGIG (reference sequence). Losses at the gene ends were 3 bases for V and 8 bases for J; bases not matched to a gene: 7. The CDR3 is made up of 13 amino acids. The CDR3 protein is CAWSQLARDEQFF. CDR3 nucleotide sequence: TGTGCCTGGAGCCAACTAGCGCGGGATGAGCAGTTCTTC. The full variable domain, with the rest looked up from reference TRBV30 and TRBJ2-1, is SQTIHQWPATLVQPVGSPLSLECTVEGTSNPNLYWYRQAAGRGLQLLFYSVGIGQISSEVPQNLSASRPQDRQFILSSKKLLLSDSGFYLCAWSQLARDEQFFGPGTRLTVL.

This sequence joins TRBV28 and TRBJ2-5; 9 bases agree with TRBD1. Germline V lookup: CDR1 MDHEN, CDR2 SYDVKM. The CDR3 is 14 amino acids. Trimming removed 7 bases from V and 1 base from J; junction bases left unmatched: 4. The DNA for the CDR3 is TGTGCCAGCACTACACAGGGGGCCCAAGAGACCCAGTACTTC. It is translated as CASTTQGAQETQYF.

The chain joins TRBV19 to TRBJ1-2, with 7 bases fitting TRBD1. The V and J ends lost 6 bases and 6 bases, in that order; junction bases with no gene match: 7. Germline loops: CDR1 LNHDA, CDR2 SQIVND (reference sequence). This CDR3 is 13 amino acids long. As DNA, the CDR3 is TGTGCCAGTAGGGTACAGGGGAGAGATGGCTACACCTTC. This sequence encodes CASRVQGRDGYTF.

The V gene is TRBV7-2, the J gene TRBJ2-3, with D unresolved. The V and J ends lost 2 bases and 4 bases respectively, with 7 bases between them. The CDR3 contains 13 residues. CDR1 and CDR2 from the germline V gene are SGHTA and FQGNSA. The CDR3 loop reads CASSLMAADTQYF. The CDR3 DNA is TGTGCCAGCAGCTTAATGGCGGCAGATACGCAGTATTTT.

CDR3 residues: CASRAGELSYNEQFF. The DNA of the CDR3 is TGTGCCAGCAGGGCCGGGGAGCTCTCCTACAATGAGCAGTTCTTC. The V and J genes are TRBV11-2 and TRBJ2-1; TRBD2 is a possible D gene (5 bases). The CDR3 runs to 15 residues. Looked up from germline, CDR1 is SGHAT and CDR2 is FQNNGV. V was shortened by 6 bases and J by 0 bases, with 12 bases between the two germline ends.

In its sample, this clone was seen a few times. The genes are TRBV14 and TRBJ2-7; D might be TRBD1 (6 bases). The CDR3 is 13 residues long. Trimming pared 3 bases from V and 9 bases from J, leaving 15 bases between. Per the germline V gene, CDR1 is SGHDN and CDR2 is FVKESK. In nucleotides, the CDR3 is TGTGCCAGCAGCCAGTCCGTCCAGGGGCGGCAGTACTTC. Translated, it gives CASSQSVQGRQYF.

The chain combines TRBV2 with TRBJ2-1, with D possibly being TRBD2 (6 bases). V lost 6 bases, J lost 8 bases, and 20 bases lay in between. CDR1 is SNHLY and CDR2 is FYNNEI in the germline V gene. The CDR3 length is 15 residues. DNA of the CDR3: TGTGCCAGCAGGAAAGTGGGACTTTCCGGCGATGAGCAGTTCTTC. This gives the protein CASRKVGLSGDEQFF.